The 13 T cell receptor beta chains presented below share a single source sample, sequenced in a study of tumor-infiltrating lymphocytes in primary liver carcinoma. TCR beta cDNA was prepared out of about 530 ng total RNA by means of a constant-region primer. TCR beta libraries came from three nested multiplex PCR rounds using slightly modified ARM-PCR. Amplification in the first two PCR rounds was performed using TRBV1-TRBV30 forward primers and a C-beta reverse primer for 10 cycles each. A single record per CDR3 protein comes from TCRdb applying MiXCR to the multiplex PCR reads. The sample shows tens of thousands of distinct CDR3 sequences, 72% of them seen only once. RNA and DNA were co-extracted from around 20-30 mg of unsorted bulk tissue. What was sequenced was liver tumor tissue from sampling region 1. Stated subset: tumor region T1, superior pole. All receptors derive from a man between 40 and 49 years old with primary liver carcinoma and hepatitis B virus infection.

Remarks on this clonotype: The germline gene is not matched at one end of the junction; a read error may be the cause. The CDR3 DNA follows: TGTGCCAGCAGCCCGACAGGTTTCTCCTACGAGCAGTGCTTC. Translated, it gives CASSPTGFSYEQCF. The rearrangement joins TRBV28 to TRBJ2-7; a weak D match, TRBD1 (6 bases). There are 14 residues in the CDR3. Per the germline V gene, CDR1 is MDHEN and CDR2 is SYDVKM.

Details on this clonotype: Mismatch with germline at one junction end may stem from a read error. The chain couples TRBV11-1 to TRBJ2-1; a possible D gene is TRBD1 (5 bases). The V gene's germline CDR1 is SGHAT and CDR2 FQDESV (reference sequence). This CDR3 contains 13 residues. The CDR3 coding sequence is TGTGCCAGCAACTTAGGCCGGACAAGTGAGCAGTTCTTC. This gives the protein CASNLGRTSEQFF.

With regard to this clonotype: Since no conserved phenylalanine or tryptophan closes the CDR3, a read error is the likely cause. Because the CDR3's place on the DNA is in doubt, the DNA is left out and the CDR3 is given as listed by TCRdb. The chain links TRBV11-2 to TRBJ2-5; TRBD2 was called by the table and not checked on the DNA. The germline gives CDR1 SGHAT, CDR2 FQNNGV. The length of the CDR3 is 18 amino acids, counting both ends. CDR3: CASSLHPGLAAYQETRYS.

This chain links TRBV29-1 with TRBJ2-3, with TRBD1 matching over 8 bases. The CDR3 is 13 amino acids. Trimming cost V 6 bases and J 11 bases; bases outside gene matches: 13. From germline, CDR1 is SQVTM and CDR2 ANQGSEA. CDR3 coding DNA: TGCAGCGTCAACCGGGACAGGCTCGGTATGCAGTATTTT. It encodes CSVNRDRLGMQYF.

As concerns this clonotype: The junction and the germline gene differ at one end; a read error may be behind it. The chain couples TRBV18 to TRBJ1-3; no clear D gene. The CDR3 runs 15 residues. In germline, CDR1 is KGHSH, CDR2 LQKENI. The CDR3 is CASSATSSSGNTIYF. The CDR3, as DNA: TGCGCCAGCTCAGCCACGAGTAGCTCTGGAAACACCATATATTTT.

Remarks on this clonotype: The germline gene is not matched at one end of the junction; a read error may be the cause. V gene TRBV28 combines with J gene TRBJ1-1; no definite D call. The CDR3 spans 11 residues. From germline, CDR1 is MDHEN and CDR2 SYDVKM. The CDR3 region is CVSSPGTEAFF. The DNA of the CDR3 is TGTGTCAGCAGCCCCGGGACTGAAGCTTTCTTT.

As for this clonotype: The CDR3 does not end in the conserved phenylalanine or tryptophan, so this is likely a read error. The V gene is TRBV11-1, the J gene TRBJ2-1; 14 bases are shared with TRBD2. The CDR3 is made up of 17 amino acids. Germline CDR1 is SGHAT and CDR2 is FQDESV (reference sequence). The CDR3 DNA reads as TGTGCCAGCTGCCTGGGACTAGCGGGAGAGGTTGACAATGAACAGTTCCTC. This sequence encodes CASCLGLAGEVDNEQFL.

On this clonotype: One end of the junction is discordant with germline, which a read error may explain. The V gene is TRBV7-9, the J gene TRBJ2-1; D remains ambiguous. The CDR3 covers 12 residues. Germline-derived CDR1 and CDR2 are SEHNR and FQNEAQ (reference sequence). CDR3 amino acids: CARSLLEQFSIF. Written as DNA, the CDR3 is TGTGCTAGGAGCCTCTTAGAGCAGTTCTCCATCTTC.

Turning to this clonotype: An end of the junction does not agree with germline; a read error may underlie this. The chain's CDR3 is CASSRVRLAAYNEQFF. The CDR3 DNA is TGCGCCAGTAGCCGAGTTCGGCTAGCGGCGTACAATGAGCAGTTCTTC. The V gene is TRBV4-1, the J gene TRBJ2-1; TRBD2 matches at 7 bases. Germline CDR1 MGHRA, CDR2 YSYEKL. CDR3 length equals 16 residues.

On this clonotype: One junction end disagrees with the germline gene, perhaps due to a read error. This chain links TRBV2 with TRBJ2-2, with 7 bases fitting TRBD1. The germline gives CDR1 SNHLY, CDR2 FYNNEI. This CDR3 spans 15 amino acids. In DNA, the CDR3 is TGTGCCGGCAGTTACGACAGGGTTAACATCGGGGAGCTGTTTTTT. Translation: CAGSYDRVNIGELFF.

Note on this clonotype: A much larger clone is a single base away; this may be a read error. This chain connects TRBV30 to TRBJ1-3; D gene unclear. In germline, CDR1 is GTSNPN, CDR2 SVGIG (reference sequence). The CDR3 has 13 amino acids. CDR3 amino acids: CAWKHHSGNTTYF. CDR3 DNA sequence: TGTGCCTGGAAACACCACTCTGGAAACACCACATATTTT. Supplemented by reference TRBV30 and TRBJ1-3, the full variable domain reads SQTIHQWPATLVQPVGSPLSLECTVEGTSNPNLYWYRQAAGRGLQLLFYSVGIGQISSEVPQNLSASRPQDRQFILSSKKLLLSDSGFYLCAWKHHSGNTTYFGEGSWLTVV.

The genes are TRBV5-5 and TRBJ1-5; D gene uncertain. The CDR3 loop spans 12 amino acids. Germline CDR1 SGHKS, CDR2 YYEKEE (reference sequence). The V end lost 3 bases, the J end lost 14 bases, and 15 bases lay between the germline ends. The DNA for the CDR3 is TGTGCCAGCAGCTCCCTGAACCAGCCTAAGCATTTT. Its protein is CASSSLNQPKHF.

Details on this clonotype: An end of the junction does not agree with germline; a read error may underlie this. The DNA of the CDR3 is TGTGCCAGCAGTTACTTTCTCCGGGCCCCGAGGTGGAATTCACCGCTCTACTTT. Its translation: CASSYFLRAPRWNSPLYF. The chain has TRBV6-6 and TRBJ1-6, with D uncertain. Germline CDR1 reads MNHNY; CDR2 reads SVGAGI (reference sequence). This CDR3 spans 18 amino acids.